The T cell receptor beta chain described here comes from a study of T cells in localized non-small cell lung cancer. In its sample, this clone was seen once. The antigen is not known. CDR1 and CDR2 (germline): MNHNY, SVGAGI (reference sequence). Trimming cost V 2 bases and J 0 bases, with 9 bases left between them. This CDR3 region has 15 residues. Findings of the study overall: Among the tissues sampled, uninvolved adjacent lung had the highest T cell clonality, above tumor.

Measured with immunoSEQ multiplex PCR; TCRdb has only the in-frame clones, and not every one. The data contain roughly 20,000 clones, approximately 88% of them singletons. The rearrangement joins TRBV6-6 to TRBJ2-3, with D unclear. The source material was peripheral blood mononuclear cells, sampled before any cancer treatment. The TCR was taken from a male donor aged 60 or older with stage II lung adenocarcinoma. CDR3 DNA sequence: TGTGCCAGCAGTTACGGCGACTCTAGCACAGATACGCAGTATTTT. It encodes CASSYGDSSTDTQYF.